The 9 T cell receptor beta chains below come from one sample, sequenced in a study of T cell clonotyping in hematopoietic cell transplantation. Only in-frame clones appear in the TCRdb table, and some are missing; sequencing was by immunoSEQ multiplex PCR. The table has about 44,000 clones, 94% seen once; the top ten hold about 0.8%. Sequencing input: peripheral blood mononuclear cells. The source of these receptors is a woman aged 45-65 years in good health. Some clones in this sample may be carry-over from other donors' samples.

CDR3 sequence reads: CASSLSRYEQYF. As DNA, the CDR3 is TGTGCCAGCAGCTTGTCGCGCTACGAGCAGTACTTC. The chain carries TRBV11-3 and TRBJ2-7; no reliable D call. CDR1 SGHNT and CDR2 YENEEA come from the germline V gene. This CDR3 has 12 amino acids. Trimming took 3 bases from V and 3 from J, leaving 6 bases between them.

V and J are TRBV11-1 and TRBJ2-7; D may be TRBD2 (5 bases). Germline V gene data show CDR1 as SGHAT and CDR2 as FQDESV (reference sequence). This CDR3 spans 14 amino acids. The ends were cut back, 3 bases at V and 1 base at J, with 10 bases in the middle. DNA for the CDR3: TGTGCCAGCAGCTTCTCCCGGGGATCCTACGAGCAGTACTTC. Translated: CASSFSRGSYEQYF.

The rearrangement joins TRBV25-1 to TRBJ2-7; a weak D match, TRBD2 (6 bases). The CDR3 contains 13 residues. Per the germline V gene, CDR1 is MGHDK and CDR2 is SYGVNS. Trimming removed 0 bases from V and 5 bases from J, with 8 bases in between. Here the CDR3 DNA reads TGTGCCAGCAGTGAATACGGGAGCCACGAGCAGTACTTC. Amino acid sequence: CASSEYGSHEQYF.

The chain uses TRBV6-5 and TRBJ1-2; D call uncertain. Germline CDR1 reads MNHEY; CDR2 reads SVGAGI. The CDR3 runs to 15 residues. V shed 0 bases and J shed 4 bases, with 12 bases lying between them. The CDR3: CASSYSKRRTYGYTF. Written as DNA, the CDR3 is TGTGCCAGCAGTTACTCTAAGCGACGGACCTATGGCTACACCTTC.

V is TRBV7-8 and J is TRBJ1-5, with 9 nucleotides matching TRBD1. CDR1 SGHVS and CDR2 FQNEAQ come from the germline V gene. CDR3 length: 15 amino acids. The V gene end was trimmed by 2 bases and the J gene end by 6 bases; junction bases not matched to a gene: 5. CDR3 DNA sequence: TGTGCCAGCAGCTTAACCGGGACAGGGTCTCAGCCCCAGCATTTT. Amino acids: CASSLTGTGSQPQHF.

The chain carries TRBV7-2 and TRBJ2-5; D is perhaps TRBD2 (5 bases). V gave up 1 base and J gave up 2 bases, with 8 bases separating them. CDR3 length: 14 amino acids. Per germline, CDR1 SGHTA and CDR2 FQGNSA. The CDR3 loop reads CASSLVGGQETQYF. CDR3 in DNA: TGTGCCAGCAGCTTAGTGGGCGGGCAAGAGACCCAGTACTTC.

The chain employs TRBV5-1 and TRBJ2-2; no firm D call. The V end lost 0 bases, the J end lost 1 base, and 7 bases lay between the germline ends. Germline-derived CDR1 and CDR2 are SGHRS and YFSETQ. This CDR3 is built from 15 residues. The CDR3 protein is CASSLESGNTGELFF. As DNA, the CDR3 is TGCGCCAGCAGCTTGGAGTCCGGGAACACCGGGGAGCTGTTTTTT.

The chain combines TRBV6-5 with TRBJ1-6, with 9 bases matching TRBD1. V gave up 10 bases and J gave up 9 bases; unmatched junction bases: 4. Germline CDR1 reads MNHEY; CDR2 reads SVGAGI. The CDR3 is 12 amino acids. The CDR3 region is CATGQGGSPLHF. The CDR3 coding sequence is TGTGCCACGGGACAGGGAGGTTCACCCCTCCACTTT.

The V gene is TRBV7-2, the J gene TRBJ2-7; possible D gene TRBD2, 7 bases. Germline V gene sequence: CDR1 SGHTA, CDR2 FQGNSA. The CDR3 sequence is 13 residues long. Trimming left V 5 bases short and J 5 bases short, with 13 bases between. The CDR3 DNA reads as TGTGCCAGCAGCAGGGGGGGGGAGGACGAGCAGTACTTC. Its protein is CASSRGGEDEQYF.